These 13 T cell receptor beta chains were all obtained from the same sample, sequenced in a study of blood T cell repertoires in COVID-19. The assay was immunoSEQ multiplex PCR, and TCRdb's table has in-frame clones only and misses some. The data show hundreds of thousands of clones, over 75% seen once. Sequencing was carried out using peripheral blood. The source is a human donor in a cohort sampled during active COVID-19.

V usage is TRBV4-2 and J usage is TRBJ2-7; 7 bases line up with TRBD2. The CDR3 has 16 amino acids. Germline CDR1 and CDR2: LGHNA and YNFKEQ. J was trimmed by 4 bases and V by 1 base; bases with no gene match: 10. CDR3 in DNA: TGTGCCAGCAGCCAAGTCTCGGGCGGGAGCTTATACGAGCAGTACTTC. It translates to CASSQVSGGSLYEQYF.

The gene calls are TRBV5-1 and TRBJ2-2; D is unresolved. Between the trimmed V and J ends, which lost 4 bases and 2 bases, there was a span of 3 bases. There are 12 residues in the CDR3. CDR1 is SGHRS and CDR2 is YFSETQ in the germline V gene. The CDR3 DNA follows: TGCGCCAGCAGCCAAAACACCGGGGAGCTGTTTTTT. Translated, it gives CASSQNTGELFF.

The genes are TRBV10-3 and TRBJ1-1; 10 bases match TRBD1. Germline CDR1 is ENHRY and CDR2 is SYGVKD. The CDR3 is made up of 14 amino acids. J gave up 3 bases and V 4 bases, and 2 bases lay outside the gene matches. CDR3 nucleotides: TGTGCCATCAGTGGTGGGACAGGGGACACTGAAGCTTTCTTT. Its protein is CAISGGTGDTEAFF.

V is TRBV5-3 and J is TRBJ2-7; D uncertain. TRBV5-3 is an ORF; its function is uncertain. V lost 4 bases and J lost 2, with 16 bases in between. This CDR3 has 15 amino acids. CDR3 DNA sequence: TGTGCCAGAAGCGCAGAGCGAGTTCTGACCTACGAGCAGTACTTC. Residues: CARSAERVLTYEQYF.

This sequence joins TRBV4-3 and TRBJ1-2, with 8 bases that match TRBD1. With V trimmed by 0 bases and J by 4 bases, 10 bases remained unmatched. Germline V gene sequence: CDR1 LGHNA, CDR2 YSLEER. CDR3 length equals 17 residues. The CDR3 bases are TGCGCCAGCAGCCAAGAACGGGGGACAGGACTTACCTATGGCTACACCTTC. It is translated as CASSQERGTGLTYGYTF.

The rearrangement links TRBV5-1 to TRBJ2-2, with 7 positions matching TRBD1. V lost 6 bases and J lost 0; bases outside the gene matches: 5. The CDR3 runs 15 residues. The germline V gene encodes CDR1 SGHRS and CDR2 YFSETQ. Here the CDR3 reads CASTFGTANTGELFF. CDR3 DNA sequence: TGCGCCAGCACATTCGGGACAGCGAACACCGGGGAGCTGTTTTTT.

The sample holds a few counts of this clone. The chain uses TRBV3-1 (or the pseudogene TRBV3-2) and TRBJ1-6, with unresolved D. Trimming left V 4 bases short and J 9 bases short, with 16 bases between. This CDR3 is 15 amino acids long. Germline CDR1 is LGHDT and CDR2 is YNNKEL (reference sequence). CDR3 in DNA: TGTGCCAGCAGCCCTGGACTCGCCCGTGGTTCACCCCTCCACTTT. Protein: CASSPGLARGSPLHF.

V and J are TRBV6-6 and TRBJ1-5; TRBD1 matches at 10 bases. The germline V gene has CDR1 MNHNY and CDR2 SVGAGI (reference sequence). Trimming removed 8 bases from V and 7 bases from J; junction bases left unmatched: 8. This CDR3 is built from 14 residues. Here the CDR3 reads CASCGQGDRQPQHF. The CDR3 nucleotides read TGTGCCAGCTGCGGACAGGGGGATAGACAGCCCCAGCATTTT.

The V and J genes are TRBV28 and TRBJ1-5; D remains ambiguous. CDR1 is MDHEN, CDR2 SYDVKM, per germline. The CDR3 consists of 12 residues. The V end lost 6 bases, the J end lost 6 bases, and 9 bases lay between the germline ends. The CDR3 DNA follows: TGTGCCAGCAGCATTTCCCCTCAGCCCCAGCATTTT. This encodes CASSISPQPQHF.

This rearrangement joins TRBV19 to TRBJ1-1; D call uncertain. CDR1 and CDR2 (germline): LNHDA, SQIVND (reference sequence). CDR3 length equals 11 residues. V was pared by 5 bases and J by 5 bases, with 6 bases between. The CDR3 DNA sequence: TGTGCCAGTAGTGTGAGGACTGAAGCTTTCTTT. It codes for CASSVRTEAFF.

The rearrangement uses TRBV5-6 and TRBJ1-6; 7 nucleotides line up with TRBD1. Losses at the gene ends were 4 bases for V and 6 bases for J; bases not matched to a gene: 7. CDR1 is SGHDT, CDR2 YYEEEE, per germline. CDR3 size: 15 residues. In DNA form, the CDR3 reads TGTGCCAGCAGCCCCTGGGACAGACTTAATTCACCCCTCCACTTT. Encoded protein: CASSPWDRLNSPLHF.

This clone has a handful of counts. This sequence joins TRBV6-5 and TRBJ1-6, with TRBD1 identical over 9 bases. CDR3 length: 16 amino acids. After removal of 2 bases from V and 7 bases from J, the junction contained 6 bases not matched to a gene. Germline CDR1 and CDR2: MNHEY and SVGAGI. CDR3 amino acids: CASSYDRGTGNSPLHF. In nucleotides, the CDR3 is TGTGCCAGCAGTTACGATAGGGGGACAGGGAATTCACCCCTCCACTTT.

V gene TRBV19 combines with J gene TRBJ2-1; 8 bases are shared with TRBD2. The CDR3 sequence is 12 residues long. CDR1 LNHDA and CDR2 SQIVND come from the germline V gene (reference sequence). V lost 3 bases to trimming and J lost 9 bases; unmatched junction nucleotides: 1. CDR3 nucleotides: TGTGCCAGTAGTATTGCGGGAGGTGAGCAGTTCTTC. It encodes CASSIAGGEQFF.